These 27 T cell receptor beta chains share one sample of origin, sequenced in a study of PD-1 blockade in classical Hodgkin lymphoma. TCRdb keeps only in-frame clones here, not all; method: immunoSEQ multiplex PCR. The sample holds roughly 100,000 clones, roughly 87% seen once. Time point: cycle 4 day 1 (C4D1), after five to seven weeks of nivolumab. Relapses following autologous stem cell transplantation were seen in all patients, with brentuximab vedotin exposure varying. Source: peripheral blood mononuclear cells (PBMCs), taken before the fourth cycle of nivolumab. These receptors were taken from a human donor with classical Hodgkin lymphoma.

The chain employs TRBV7-2 and TRBJ2-7; perhaps TRBD2 as D (8 bases). Germline CDR1 is SGHTA and CDR2 is FQGNSA. CDR3 length: 16 residues. Trimming pared 3 bases from V and 3 bases from J, leaving 18 bases between. The CDR3 spells CASSLRGATGNYEQYF. CDR3 DNA: TGTGCCAGCAGCTTGCGGGGGGCGACAGGGAACTACGAGCAGTACTTC.

J is TRBJ2-7 and V is TRBV15; no firm D call. The V end was cut by 5 bases, the J end by 5 bases, with 13 bases between. CDR3 size: 13 residues. Germline lookup yields CDR1 LNHNV and CDR2 YYDKDF (reference sequence). The CDR3 DNA is TGTGCCACCAGCCCTCACACTGGCAACGAGCAGTACTTC. Translated, it gives CATSPHTGNEQYF.

This chain links TRBV4-2 with TRBJ2-3; D not certain. Germline loops: CDR1 LGHNA, CDR2 YNFKEQ. The CDR3 runs to 15 residues. Trimming took 2 bases from V and 3 from J, leaving 12 bases between them. The CDR3 coding sequence is TGTGCCAGCAGCCAAATAGGTTTGGATACAGATACGCAGTATTTT. Translating gives CASSQIGLDTDTQYF.

The genes are TRBV28 and TRBJ1-2; the D is unclear. The germline V and J ends were trimmed by 6 bases and 1 base, with 9 bases remaining between them. CDR3 length equals 13 residues. Germline V gene lookup returns CDR1 MDHEN and CDR2 SYDVKM. The CDR3 protein is CASSLDGNYGYTF. The DNA for the CDR3 is TGTGCCAGCAGCTTAGACGGTAACTATGGCTACACCTTC.

This clone was detected once. CDR3: CASSLGVGAGSYEQYF. The CDR3 DNA reads as TGTGCCAGCAGCTTGGGCGTTGGGGCAGGGTCCTACGAGCAGTACTTC. This rearrangement joins TRBV5-5 to TRBJ2-7; weak D call: TRBD1 (5 bases). V was shortened by 0 bases and J by 1 base, with 14 bases between the two germline ends. The CDR3 spans 16 residues. The germline V gene has CDR1 SGHKS and CDR2 YYEKEE (reference sequence).

The CDR3 nucleotides read TGCAGCGCCGGAGGCTTATTTAATACGAACGGGGAGACCCAGTACTTC. This sequence encodes CSAGGLFNTNGETQYF. V is TRBV29-1 and J is TRBJ2-5; TRBD2 might be the D (5 bases). V dropped 7 bases and J dropped 5 bases, with 26 bases sitting between them. The CDR3 consists of 16 residues. Per germline, CDR1 SQVTM and CDR2 ANQGSEA. Combining the CDR3 with reference TRBV29-1 and TRBJ2-5 gives the whole variable domain SAVISQKPSRDICQRGTSLTIQCQVDSQVTMMFWYRQQPGQSLTLIATANQGSEATYESGFVIDKFPISRPNLTFSTLTVSNMSPEDSSIYLCSAGGLFNTNGETQYFGPGTRLLVL.

The chain couples TRBV9 to TRBJ2-2; D ambiguous. V shed 0 bases and J shed 1 base, with 4 bases lying between them. This CDR3 region has 14 residues. Germline-derived CDR1 and CDR2 are SGDLS and YYNGEE. The DNA for the CDR3 is TGTGCCAGCAGCGTAGGGAGGAACACCGGGGAGCTGTTTTTT. Protein sequence: CASSVGRNTGELFF.

The genes are TRBV18 and TRBJ2-1; D call uncertain. V was cut by 1 base and J by 1 base, with 8 bases left in between. Germline lookup yields CDR1 KGHSH and CDR2 LQKENI. The CDR3 totals 15 residues. CDR3 in amino acids: CASSPLGSSYNEQFF. The CDR3 DNA sequence: TGTGCCAGCTCACCACTTGGCAGTTCCTACAATGAGCAGTTCTTC.

The rearrangement links TRBV6-5 to TRBJ1-5; D remains unclear. Germline CDR1 reads MNHEY; CDR2 reads SVGAGI. The CDR3 is made up of 13 amino acids. The V gene lost 2 bases and the J gene lost 6 bases, with 8 bases spanning the gap. Here the CDR3 reads CASSYVGGQPQHF. DNA of the CDR3: TGTGCCAGCAGTTACGTGGGAGGTCAGCCCCAGCATTTT.

V usage is TRBV5-1 and J usage is TRBJ2-3; D remains unclear. The germline gives CDR1 SGHRS, CDR2 YFSETQ. The CDR3 loop spans 15 amino acids. V lost 0 bases and J 5 bases, leaving 13 bases between the germline ends. CDR3 protein: CASSLAGPPGDTQYF. The DNA of the CDR3 is TGCGCCAGCAGCTTGGCCGGGCCGCCCGGAGATACGCAGTATTTT.

The chain employs TRBV5-1 and TRBJ1-1, with 9 bases fitting TRBD1. Germline V lookup: CDR1 SGHRS, CDR2 YFSETQ. The CDR3 has 13 residues. V trimming: 4 bases; J trimming: 11 bases; junction bases outside the gene matches: 9. Written as DNA, the CDR3 is TGCGCCAGCAGCCGGGGACAGGGCTTCAATGCTTTCTTT. Translated, it gives CASSRGQGFNAFF.

The rearrangement uses TRBV9 and TRBJ1-1, with D perhaps matching TRBD1 (5 bases). Germline CDR1 SGDLS, CDR2 YYNGEE. The CDR3 runs to 15 residues. V was pared by 2 bases and J by 3 bases, with 14 bases between. This CDR3 reads CASSVQTVGHTEAFF. CDR3 coding DNA: TGTGCCAGCAGCGTCCAGACAGTGGGACACACTGAAGCTTTCTTT.

J is TRBJ2-5 and V is TRBV11-2; the D is unclear. V lost 1 base and J 3 bases, leaving 12 bases between the germline ends. Germline CDR1 reads SGHAT; CDR2 reads FQNNGV. The CDR3 has 15 amino acids. The CDR3 coding sequence is TGTGCCAGCAGCTTAGCCTTCTGGAAGGAAGAGACCCAGTACTTC. Translated: CASSLAFWKEETQYF.

V gene TRBV6-5 combines with J gene TRBJ1-3, with TRBD1 matching over 9 bases. Per germline, CDR1 MNHEY and CDR2 SVGAGI. The CDR3 has 15 amino acids. Unmatched junction bases numbered 6, after V lost 5 bases and J lost 4 bases. CDR3 in DNA: TGTGCCAGCAGTCTACAGGGGGCGTCCGGAAACACCATATATTTT. This gives the protein CASSLQGASGNTIYF.

This chain joins TRBV4-2 and TRBJ1-4; the D is unclear. With 0 bases removed from V and 4 bases from J, the gap between germline ends came to 9 bases. The CDR3 consists of 15 residues. Germline V lookup: CDR1 LGHNA, CDR2 YNFKEQ. For the CDR3, the DNA is TGTGCCAGCAGCCAAGAGACTCGCCTTAATGAAAAACTGTTTTTT. This sequence encodes CASSQETRLNEKLFF.

The rearrangement links TRBV6-1 to TRBJ2-3, with D perhaps TRBD1 (6 bases). Germline loops: CDR1 MNHNS, CDR2 SASEGT. This CDR3 is built from 16 residues. V was shortened by 4 bases and J by 4 bases, with 18 bases between the two germline ends. DNA of the CDR3: TGTGCCAGCAGTGGGGGGCCCTCGGGGTTCTCAGATACGCAGTATTTT. Translated: CASSGGPSGFSDTQYF.

This sequence joins TRBV7-6 and TRBJ2-2, with 16 bases matching TRBD2. Germline CDR1 reads SGHVS; CDR2 reads FNYEAQ. The CDR3 length is 22 residues. With 5 bases clipped from V and 1 base from J, the junction kept 16 bases outside the gene matches. CDR3 sequence reads: CASSPRTGPGTSGRGNTGELFF. The DNA for the CDR3 is TGTGCCAGCAGCCCGAGAACCGGCCCTGGGACTAGCGGGAGGGGGAACACCGGGGAGCTGTTTTTT. The entire variable domain, with the rest obtained from reference TRBV7-6 and TRBJ2-2, is as follows: GAGVSQSPRYKVTKRGQDVALRCDPISGHVSLYWYRQALGQGPEFLTYFNYEAQQDKSGLPNDRFSAERPEGSISTLTIQRTEQRDSAMYRCASSPRTGPGTSGRGNTGELFFGEGSRLTVL.

The chain couples TRBV5-1 to TRBJ2-2; 7 positions agree with TRBD1. The CDR3 runs 16 residues. Germline assignment: CDR1 SGHRS and CDR2 YFSETQ. The V and J ends lost 4 bases and 1 base, in that order; junction bases with no gene match: 7. The DNA of the CDR3 is TGCGCCAGCAGCAAGGGACAGACCTTGAACACCGGGGAGCTGTTTTTT. Its protein product is CASSKGQTLNTGELFF.

The CDR3 DNA reads as TGCGCCAGCTTCGCGGGAGGGATCCAAGAGACCCAGTACTTC. This sequence encodes CASFAGGIQETQYF. The rearrangement uses TRBV5-1 and TRBJ2-5; TRBD2 agrees at 9 bases. This CDR3 is 14 amino acids long. Looked up from germline, CDR1 is SGHRS and CDR2 is YFSETQ. V shed 7 bases and J 1 base; nucleotides not matched to a gene: 5.

The J gene is TRBJ1-2, the V gene TRBV7-9; possible D gene TRBD1, 5 bases. Trimming cost V 1 base and J 2 bases, with 8 bases left between them. The length of the CDR3 is 14 residues. Germline CDR1 is SEHNR and CDR2 is FQNEAQ (reference sequence). In nucleotides, the CDR3 is TGTGCCAGCAGCTTAGAGCCAGGGAACTATGGCTACACCTTC. The encoded protein is CASSLEPGNYGYTF. Based on the CDR3 plus reference TRBV7-9 and TRBJ1-2, the full variable domain is DTGVSQNPRHKITKRGQNVTFRCDPISEHNRLYWYRQTLGQGPEFLTYFQNEAQLEKSRLLSDRFSAERPKGSFSTLEIQRTEQGDSAMYLCASSLEPGNYGYTFGSGTRLTVV.

This clone was recorded once. V gene TRBV27 combines with J gene TRBJ2-7; D gene uncertain. Between the trimmed V and J ends, which lost 6 bases and 6 bases, there was a span of 15 bases. The CDR3 loop spans 13 amino acids. The germline CDR1 and CDR2 sequences are MNHEY and SMNVEV (reference sequence). This chain's CDR3 is CASSLSEYFEQYF. The CDR3 nucleotides are TGTGCCAGCAGCCTATCGGAGTATTTCGAGCAGTACTTC.

This rearrangement joins TRBV7-2 to TRBJ1-2, with D hard to call. V shed 2 bases and J shed 2 bases, with 12 bases lying between them. The V gene's germline CDR1 is SGHTA and CDR2 FQGNSA. This CDR3 is 15 amino acids long. The CDR3 sequence: CASSLSPEINYGYTF. The CDR3 bases are TGTGCCAGCAGCTTATCTCCGGAGATAAACTATGGCTACACCTTC.

The chain couples TRBV14 to TRBJ2-3; D remains ambiguous. Germline CDR1 reads SGHDN; CDR2 reads FVKESK. The CDR3 is 11 amino acids. V lost 3 bases, J lost 5 bases, and 3 bases lay in between. CDR3 protein: CASSHKDTQYF. Here the CDR3 DNA reads TGTGCCAGCAGCCATAAAGATACGCAGTATTTT. Filled out from reference TRBV14 and TRBJ2-3, the complete variable domain reads EAGVTQFPSHSVIEKGQTVTLRCDPISGHDNLYWYRRVMGKEIKFLLHFVKESKQDESGMPNNRFLAERTGGTYSTLKVQPAELEDSGVYFCASSHKDTQYFGPGTRLTVL.

The genes are TRBV29-1 and TRBJ1-5; D call uncertain. Germline CDR1 and CDR2: SQVTM and ANQGSEA. The CDR3 is made up of 11 amino acids. Trimming left V 4 bases short and J 6 bases short, with 7 bases between. CDR3 sequence reads: CSVVLSQPQHF. The CDR3 DNA follows: TGCAGCGTTGTTCTTAGTCAGCCCCAGCATTTT.

The chain carries TRBV25-1 and TRBJ1-1; D uncertain. Trimming took off 4 bases at V and 4 bases at J, with 10 bases between the two ends. Germline V CDR1 and CDR2: MGHDK, SYGVNS. This CDR3 is 13 amino acids long. CDR3 DNA: TGTGCCAGCAGTGGAACGCTCTCCACTGAAGCTTTCTTT. Encoded protein: CASSGTLSTEAFF.

J is TRBJ2-5 and V is TRBV9; 7 bases align to TRBD2. The CDR3 totals 14 residues. The V gene's germline CDR1 is SGDLS and CDR2 YYNGEE. Trimming at V came to 4 bases and at J to 5 bases, leaving 8 bases not matched to a gene. CDR3: CASSNGLGGETQYF. DNA for the CDR3: TGTGCCAGCAGCAATGGGTTGGGAGGGGAGACCCAGTACTTC.

The chain is built from TRBV25-1 and TRBJ2-1; TRBD2 agrees at 12 bases. Germline values: CDR1 MGHDK, CDR2 SYGVNS. The trim removed 3 bases at V and 7 bases at J, leaving 7 bases unmatched. CDR3 size: 16 residues. The CDR3 region is CASSDVASGRGNEQFF. The CDR3 DNA sequence: TGTGCCAGCAGTGATGTGGCTAGCGGGAGGGGGAATGAGCAGTTCTTC. The whole variable domain, filled in from reference TRBV25-1 and TRBJ2-1, reads EADIYQTPRYLVIGTGKKITLECSQTMGHDKMYWYQQDPGMELHLIHYSYGVNSTEKGDLSSESTVSRIRTEHFPLTLESARPSHTSQYLCASSDVASGRGNEQFFGPGTRLTVL.